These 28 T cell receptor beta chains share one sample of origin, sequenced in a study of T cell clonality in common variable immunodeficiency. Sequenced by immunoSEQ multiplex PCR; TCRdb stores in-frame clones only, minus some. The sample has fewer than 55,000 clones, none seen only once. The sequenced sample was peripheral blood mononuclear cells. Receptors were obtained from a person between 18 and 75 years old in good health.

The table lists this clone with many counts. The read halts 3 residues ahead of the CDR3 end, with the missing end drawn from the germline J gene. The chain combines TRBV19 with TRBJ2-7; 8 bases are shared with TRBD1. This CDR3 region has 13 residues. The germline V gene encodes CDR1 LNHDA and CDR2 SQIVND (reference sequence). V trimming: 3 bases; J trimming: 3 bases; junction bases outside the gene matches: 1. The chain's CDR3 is CASSIDRGYEQYF. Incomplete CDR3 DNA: TGTGCCAGTAGTATCGACAGGGGCTACGAG.

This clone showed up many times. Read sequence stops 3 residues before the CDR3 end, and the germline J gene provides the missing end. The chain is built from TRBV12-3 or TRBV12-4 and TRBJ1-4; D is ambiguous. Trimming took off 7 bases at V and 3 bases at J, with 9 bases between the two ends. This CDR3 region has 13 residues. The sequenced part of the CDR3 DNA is TGTGCCAGCAACTTACTGGCTAATGAAAAA. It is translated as CASNLLANEK. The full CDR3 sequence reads CASNLLANEKLFF.

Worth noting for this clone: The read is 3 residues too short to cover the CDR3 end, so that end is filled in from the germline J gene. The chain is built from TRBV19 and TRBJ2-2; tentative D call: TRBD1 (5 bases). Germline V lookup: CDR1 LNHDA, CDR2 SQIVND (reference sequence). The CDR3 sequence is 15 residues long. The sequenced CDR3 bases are TGTGCCAGTAGTACCACACTCTCTGGGGCCAACGTG. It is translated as CASSTTLSGANV. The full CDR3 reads CASSTTLSGANVLFF.

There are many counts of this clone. Partial CDR3 DNA: TGTGCCAGCACTAGACTGGTCCAAGAGACC. Amino acid sequence: CASTRLVQET. From start to end, the CDR3 is CASTRLVQETQYF. The rearrangement uses TRBV6-2 or TRBV6-3 and TRBJ2-5; D unresolved. The sequence runs out 3 residues before the end of the CDR3; the remainder is reconstructed from the germline J gene. Germline CDR1 MNHEY, CDR2 SVGEGT. CDR3 length: 13 residues. V gave up 7 bases and J gave up 1 base, with 10 bases separating them.

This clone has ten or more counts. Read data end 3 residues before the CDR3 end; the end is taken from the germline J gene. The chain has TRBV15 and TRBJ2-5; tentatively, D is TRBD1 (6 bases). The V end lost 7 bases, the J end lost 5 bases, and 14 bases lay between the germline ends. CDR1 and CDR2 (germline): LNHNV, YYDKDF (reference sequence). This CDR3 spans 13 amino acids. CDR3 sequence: CATKQGSWETQYF. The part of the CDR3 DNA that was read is TGTGCCACCAAACAGGGATCTTGGGAGACC.

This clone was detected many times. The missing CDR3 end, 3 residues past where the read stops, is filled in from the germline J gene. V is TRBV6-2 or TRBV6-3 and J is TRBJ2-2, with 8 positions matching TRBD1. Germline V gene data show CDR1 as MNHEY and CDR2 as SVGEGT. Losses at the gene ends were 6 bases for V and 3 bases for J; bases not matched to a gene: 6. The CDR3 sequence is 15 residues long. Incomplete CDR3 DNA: TGTGCCAGCAGAGACGGACAGGGATACACCGGGGAG. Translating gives CASRDGQGYTGE. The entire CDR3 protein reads CASRDGQGYTGELFF.

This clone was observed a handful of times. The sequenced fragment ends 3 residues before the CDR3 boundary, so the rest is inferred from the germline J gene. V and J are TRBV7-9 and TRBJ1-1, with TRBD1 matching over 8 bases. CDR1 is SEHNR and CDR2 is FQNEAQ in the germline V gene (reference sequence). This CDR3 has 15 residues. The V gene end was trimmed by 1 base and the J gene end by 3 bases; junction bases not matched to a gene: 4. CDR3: CASSLVQGVYTEAFF. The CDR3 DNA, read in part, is TGTGCCAGCAGCTTAGTACAGGGGGTGTACACTGAA.

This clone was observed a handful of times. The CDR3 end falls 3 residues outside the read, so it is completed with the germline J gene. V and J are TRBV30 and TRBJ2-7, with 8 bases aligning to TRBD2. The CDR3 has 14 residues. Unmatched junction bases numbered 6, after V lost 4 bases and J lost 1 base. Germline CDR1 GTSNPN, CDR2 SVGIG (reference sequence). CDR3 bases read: TGTGCCTGGACTCGCCGCGGGGGGTCCTACGAG. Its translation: CAWTRRGGSYE. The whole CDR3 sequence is CAWTRRGGSYEQYF. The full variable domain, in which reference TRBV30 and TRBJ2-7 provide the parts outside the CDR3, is SQTIHQWPATLVQPVGSPLSLECTVEGTSNPNLYWYRQAAGRGLQLLFYSVGIGQISSEVPQNLSASRPQDRQFILSSKKLLLSDSGFYLCAWTRRGGSYEQYFGPGTRLTVT.

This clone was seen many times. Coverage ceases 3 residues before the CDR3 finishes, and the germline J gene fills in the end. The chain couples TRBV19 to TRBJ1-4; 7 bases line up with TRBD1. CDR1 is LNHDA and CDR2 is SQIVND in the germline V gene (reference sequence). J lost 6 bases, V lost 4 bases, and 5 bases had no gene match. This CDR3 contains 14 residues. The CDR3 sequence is CASSTGQVYEKLFF. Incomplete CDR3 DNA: TGTGCCAGTAGTACCGGACAGGTGTATGAAAAA.

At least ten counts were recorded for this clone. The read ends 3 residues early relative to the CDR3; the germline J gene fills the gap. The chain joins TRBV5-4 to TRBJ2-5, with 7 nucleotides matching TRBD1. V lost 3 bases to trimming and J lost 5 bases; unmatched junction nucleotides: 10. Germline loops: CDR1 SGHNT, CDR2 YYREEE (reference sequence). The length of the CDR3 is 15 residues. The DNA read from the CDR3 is TGTGCCAGCAGCTCAATGACAGGGTTCCGGGAGACC. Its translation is CASSSMTGFRET. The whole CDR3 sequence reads CASSSMTGFRETQYF.

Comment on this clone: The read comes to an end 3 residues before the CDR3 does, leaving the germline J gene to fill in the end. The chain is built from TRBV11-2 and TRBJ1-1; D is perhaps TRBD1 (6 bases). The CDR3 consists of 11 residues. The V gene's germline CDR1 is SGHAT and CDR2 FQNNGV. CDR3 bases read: TGTGCCAGCAGCTTAGGAGGGGGA. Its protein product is CASSLGGG. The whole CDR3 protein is CASSLGGGAFF.

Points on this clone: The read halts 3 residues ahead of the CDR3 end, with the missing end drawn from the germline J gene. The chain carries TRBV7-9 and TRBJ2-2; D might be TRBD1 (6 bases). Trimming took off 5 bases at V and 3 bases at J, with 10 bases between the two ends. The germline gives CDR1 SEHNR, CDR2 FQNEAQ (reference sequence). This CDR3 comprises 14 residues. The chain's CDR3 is CASSGDTYTGELFF. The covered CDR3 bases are TGTGCCAGCAGCGGGGACACTTACACCGGGGAG.

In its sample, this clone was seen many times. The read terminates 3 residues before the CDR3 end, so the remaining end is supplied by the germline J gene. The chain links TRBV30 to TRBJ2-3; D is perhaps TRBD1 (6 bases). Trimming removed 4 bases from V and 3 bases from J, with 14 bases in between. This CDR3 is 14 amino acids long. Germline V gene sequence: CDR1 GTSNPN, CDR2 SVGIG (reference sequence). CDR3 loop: CAWKMSRGTDTQYF. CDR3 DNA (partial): TGTGCCTGGAAAATGTCCAGGGGAACAGATACG.

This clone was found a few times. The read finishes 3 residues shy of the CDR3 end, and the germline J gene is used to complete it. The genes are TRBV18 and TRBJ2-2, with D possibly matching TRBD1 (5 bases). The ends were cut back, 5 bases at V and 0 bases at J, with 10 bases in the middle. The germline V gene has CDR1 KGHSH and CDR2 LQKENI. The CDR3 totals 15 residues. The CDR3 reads CASSTGNANTGELFF. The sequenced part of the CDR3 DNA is TGTGCCAGCTCAACAGGAAACGCGAACACCGGGGAG. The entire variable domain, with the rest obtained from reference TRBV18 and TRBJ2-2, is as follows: NAGVMQNPRHLVRRRGQEARLRCSPMKGHSHVYWYRQLPEEGLKFMVYLQKENIIDESGMPKERFSAEFPKEGPSILRIQQVVRGDSAAYFCASSTGNANTGELFFGEGSRLTVL.

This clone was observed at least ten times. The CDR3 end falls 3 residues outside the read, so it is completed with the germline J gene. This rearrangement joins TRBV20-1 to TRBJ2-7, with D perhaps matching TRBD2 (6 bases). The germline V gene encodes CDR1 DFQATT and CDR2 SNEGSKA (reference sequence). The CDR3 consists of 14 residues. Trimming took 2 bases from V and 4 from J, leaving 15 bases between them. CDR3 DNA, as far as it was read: TGCAGTGCTAGACGTGCAGGGAGGCGATACGAG. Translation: CSARRAGRRYE. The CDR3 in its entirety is CSARRAGRRYEQYF.

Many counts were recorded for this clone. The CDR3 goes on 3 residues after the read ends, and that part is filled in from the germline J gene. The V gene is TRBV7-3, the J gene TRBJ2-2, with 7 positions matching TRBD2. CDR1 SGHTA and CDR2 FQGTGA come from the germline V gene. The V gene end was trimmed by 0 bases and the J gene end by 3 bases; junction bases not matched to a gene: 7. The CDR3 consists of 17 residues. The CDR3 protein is CASSLTGGGLYTGELFF. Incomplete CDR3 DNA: TGTGCCAGCAGCTTAACGGGCGGGGGACTTTACACCGGGGAG.

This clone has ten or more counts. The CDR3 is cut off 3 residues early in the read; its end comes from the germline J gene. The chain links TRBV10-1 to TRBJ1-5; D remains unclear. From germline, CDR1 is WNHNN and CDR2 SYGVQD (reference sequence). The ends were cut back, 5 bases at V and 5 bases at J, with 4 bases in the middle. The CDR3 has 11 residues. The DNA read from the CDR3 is TGCGCCAGCAGTCTCGATCAGCCC. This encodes CASSLDQP. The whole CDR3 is CASSLDQPQHF.

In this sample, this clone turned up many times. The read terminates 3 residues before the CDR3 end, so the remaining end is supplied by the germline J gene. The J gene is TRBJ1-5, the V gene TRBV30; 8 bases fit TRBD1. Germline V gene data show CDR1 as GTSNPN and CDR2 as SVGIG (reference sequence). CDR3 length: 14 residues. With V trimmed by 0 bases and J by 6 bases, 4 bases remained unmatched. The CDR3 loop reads CAWSVAGGLQPQHF. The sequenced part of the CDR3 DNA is TGTGCCTGGAGTGTGGCAGGGGGCCTTCAGCCC.

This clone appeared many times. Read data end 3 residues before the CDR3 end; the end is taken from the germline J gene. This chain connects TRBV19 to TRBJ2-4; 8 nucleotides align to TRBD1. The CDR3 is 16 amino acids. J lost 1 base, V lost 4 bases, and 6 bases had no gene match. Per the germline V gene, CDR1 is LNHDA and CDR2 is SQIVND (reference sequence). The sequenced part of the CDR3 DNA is TGTGCCAGTAGTAGCAGGGGGCACCTGGCCAAAAACATT. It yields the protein CASSSRGHLAKNI. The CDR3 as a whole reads CASSSRGHLAKNIQYF.

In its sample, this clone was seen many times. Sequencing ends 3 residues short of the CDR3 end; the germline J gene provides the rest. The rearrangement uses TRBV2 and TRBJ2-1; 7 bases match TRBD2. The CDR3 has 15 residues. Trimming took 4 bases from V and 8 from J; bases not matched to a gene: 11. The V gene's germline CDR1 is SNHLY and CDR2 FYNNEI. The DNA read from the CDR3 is TGTGCCAGCAGTGGTGACTGGAAACGGGGGGATGAG. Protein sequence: CASSGDWKRGDE. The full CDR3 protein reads CASSGDWKRGDEQFF.

CDR3 DNA, as far as it was read: TGTGCCAGCAGCGCAGGGACAGGGGGCAACGAG. It specifies CASSAGTGGNE. The whole CDR3 sequence reads CASSAGTGGNEQYF. The chain recombines TRBV7-7 with TRBJ2-7; 12 bases are shared with TRBD1. The DNA ends 3 residues before the CDR3 does, and the rest of the CDR3 is filled in from the germline J gene. Germline V lookup: CDR1 SSHAT, CDR2 FNYEAQ (reference sequence). Trimming at V came to 5 bases and at J to 5 bases, leaving 4 bases not matched to a gene. CDR3 length: 14 amino acids.

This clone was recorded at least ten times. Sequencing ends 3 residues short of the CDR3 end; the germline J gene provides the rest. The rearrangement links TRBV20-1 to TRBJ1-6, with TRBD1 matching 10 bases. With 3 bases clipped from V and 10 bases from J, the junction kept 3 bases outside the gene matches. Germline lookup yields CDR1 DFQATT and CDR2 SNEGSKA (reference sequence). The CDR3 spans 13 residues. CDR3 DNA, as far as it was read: TGCAGTGCTAGCGGACAGGGGGGGTCACCC. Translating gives CSASGQGGSP. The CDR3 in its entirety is CSASGQGGSPLHF.

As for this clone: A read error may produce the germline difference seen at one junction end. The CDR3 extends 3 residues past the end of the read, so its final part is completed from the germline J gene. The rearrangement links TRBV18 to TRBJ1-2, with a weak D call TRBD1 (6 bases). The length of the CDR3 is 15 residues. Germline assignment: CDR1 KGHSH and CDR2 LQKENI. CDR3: CASSPSTGRNYGYTF. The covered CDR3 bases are TGTGCCAGCTCACCCTCAACAGGGAGGAACTATGGA.

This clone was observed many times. CDR3 DNA (partial): TGCGCCAGCAGCTTGAAAGGTGCGGGCACAGATACG. It encodes CASSLKGAGTDT. The full CDR3 is CASSLKGAGTDTQYF. The chain employs TRBV5-1 and TRBJ2-3; no definite D call. The sequence runs out 3 residues before the end of the CDR3; the remainder is reconstructed from the germline J gene. V was clipped by 1 base and J by 1 base, with 10 bases between them. This CDR3 is built from 15 residues. Germline loops: CDR1 SGHRS, CDR2 YFSETQ.

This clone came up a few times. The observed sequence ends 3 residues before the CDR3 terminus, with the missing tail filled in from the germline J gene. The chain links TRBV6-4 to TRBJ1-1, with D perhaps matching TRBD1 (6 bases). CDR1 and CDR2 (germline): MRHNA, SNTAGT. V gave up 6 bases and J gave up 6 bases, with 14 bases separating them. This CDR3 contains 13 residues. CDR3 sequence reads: CASREDRASEAFF. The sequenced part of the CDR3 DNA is TGTGCCAGCAGAGAGGACAGAGCCTCTGAA.

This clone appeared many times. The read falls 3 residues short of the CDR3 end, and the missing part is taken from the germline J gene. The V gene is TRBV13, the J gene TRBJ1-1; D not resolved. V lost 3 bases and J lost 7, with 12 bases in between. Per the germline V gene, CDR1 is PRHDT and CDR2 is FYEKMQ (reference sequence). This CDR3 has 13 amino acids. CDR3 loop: CASSFFVAVEAFF. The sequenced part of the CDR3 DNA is TGTGCCAGCAGCTTTTTCGTGGCAGTTGAA.

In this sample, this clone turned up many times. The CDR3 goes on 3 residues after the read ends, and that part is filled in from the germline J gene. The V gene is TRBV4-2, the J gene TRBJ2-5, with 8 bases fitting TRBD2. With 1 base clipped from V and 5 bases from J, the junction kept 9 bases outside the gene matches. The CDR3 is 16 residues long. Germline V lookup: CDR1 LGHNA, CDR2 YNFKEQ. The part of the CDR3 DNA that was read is TGTGCCAGCAGCCAAGGTACCGGGGGGGGCGCGGAGACC. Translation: CASSQGTGGGAET. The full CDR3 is CASSQGTGGGAETQYF.

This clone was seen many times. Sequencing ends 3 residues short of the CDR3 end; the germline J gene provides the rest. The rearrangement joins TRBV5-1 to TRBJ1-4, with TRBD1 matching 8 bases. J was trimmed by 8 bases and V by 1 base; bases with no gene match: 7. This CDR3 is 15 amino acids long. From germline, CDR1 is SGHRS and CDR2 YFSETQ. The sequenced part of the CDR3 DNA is TGCGCCAGCAGCTTGTCCGGGACAGGAGGGGAAAAA. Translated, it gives CASSLSGTGGEK. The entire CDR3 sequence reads CASSLSGTGGEKLFF.